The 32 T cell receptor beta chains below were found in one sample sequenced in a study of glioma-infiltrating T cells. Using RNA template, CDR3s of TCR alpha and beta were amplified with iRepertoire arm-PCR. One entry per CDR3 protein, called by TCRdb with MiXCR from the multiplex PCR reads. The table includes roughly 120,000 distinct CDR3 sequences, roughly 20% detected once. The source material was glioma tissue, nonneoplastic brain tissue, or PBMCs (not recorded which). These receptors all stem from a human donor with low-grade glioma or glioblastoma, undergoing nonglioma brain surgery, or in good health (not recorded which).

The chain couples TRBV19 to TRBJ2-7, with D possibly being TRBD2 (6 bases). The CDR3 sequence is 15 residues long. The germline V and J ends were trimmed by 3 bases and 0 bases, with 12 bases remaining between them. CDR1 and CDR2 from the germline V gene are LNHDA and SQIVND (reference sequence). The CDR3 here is CASSMSAGYSYEQYF. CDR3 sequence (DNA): TGTGCCAGTAGTATGTCTGCGGGGTACTCCTACGAGCAGTACTTC. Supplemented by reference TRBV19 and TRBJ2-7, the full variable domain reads DGGITQSPKYLFRKEGQNVTLSCEQNLNHDAMYWYRQDPGQGLRLIYYSQIVNDFQKGDIAEGYSVSREKKESFPLTVTSAQKNPTAFYLCASSMSAGYSYEQYFGPGTRLTVT.

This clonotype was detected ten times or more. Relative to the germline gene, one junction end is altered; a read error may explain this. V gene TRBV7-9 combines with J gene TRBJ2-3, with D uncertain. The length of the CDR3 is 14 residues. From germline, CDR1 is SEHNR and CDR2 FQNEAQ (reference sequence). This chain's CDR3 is CASRLDGSTDTQYF. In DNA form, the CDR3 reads TGTGCCAGCAGATTAGACGGAAGCACAGATACGCAGTATTTT. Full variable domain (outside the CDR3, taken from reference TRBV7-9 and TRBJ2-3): DTGVSQNPRHKITKRGQNVTFRCDPISEHNRLYWYRQTLGQGPEFLTYFQNEAQLEKSRLLSDRFSAERPKGSFSTLEIQRTEQGDSAMYLCASRLDGSTDTQYFGPGTRLTVL.

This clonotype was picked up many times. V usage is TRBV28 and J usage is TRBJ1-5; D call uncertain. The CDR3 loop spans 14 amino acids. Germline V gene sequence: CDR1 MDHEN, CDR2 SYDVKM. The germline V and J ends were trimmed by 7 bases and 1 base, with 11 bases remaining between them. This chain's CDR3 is CASTPHFSNQPQHF. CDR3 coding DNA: TGTGCCAGCACTCCCCACTTCAGCAATCAGCCCCAGCATTTT.

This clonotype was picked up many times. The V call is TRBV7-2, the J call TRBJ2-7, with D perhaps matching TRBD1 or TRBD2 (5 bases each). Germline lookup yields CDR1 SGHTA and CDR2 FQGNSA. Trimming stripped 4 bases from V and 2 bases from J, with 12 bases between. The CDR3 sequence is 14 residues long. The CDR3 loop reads CASSSGTIPYEQYF. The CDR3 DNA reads TGTGCCAGCAGCTCCGGGACGATTCCCTACGAGCAGTACTTC.

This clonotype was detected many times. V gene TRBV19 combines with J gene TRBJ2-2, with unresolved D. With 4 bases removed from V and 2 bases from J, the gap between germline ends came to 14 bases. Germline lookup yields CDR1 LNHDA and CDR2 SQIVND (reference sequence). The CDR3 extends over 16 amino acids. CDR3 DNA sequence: TGTGCCAGTAGTAGCCTCCGGGCTCGAAACACCGGGGAGCTGTTTTTT. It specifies CASSSLRARNTGELFF.

CDR3 DNA sequence: TGTGCCAGCAGCGTAGGAACAAGGTTGAACACTGAAGCTTTCTTT. Residues: CASSVGTRLNTEAFF. V is TRBV9 and J is TRBJ1-1; D not certain. Germline lookup yields CDR1 SGDLS and CDR2 YYNGEE. The V and J ends lost 0 bases and 0 bases respectively, with 9 bases between them. The CDR3 is 15 amino acids.

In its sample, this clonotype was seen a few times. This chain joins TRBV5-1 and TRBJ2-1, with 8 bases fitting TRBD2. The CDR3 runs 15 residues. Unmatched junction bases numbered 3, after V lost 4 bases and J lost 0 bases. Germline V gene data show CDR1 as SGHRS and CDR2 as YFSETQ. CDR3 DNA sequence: TGCGCCAGCAGCACCGGGACTAGCTCCTACAATGAGCAGTTCTTC. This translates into CASSTGTSSYNEQFF.

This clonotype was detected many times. Written as DNA, the CDR3 is TGTGCCAGCAGCTCCGGGACGTACGGCGGCGAGCAGTACTTC. Protein: CASSSGTYGGEQYF. The rearrangement uses TRBV7-2 and TRBJ2-7; D may be TRBD1 or TRBD2 (5 bases each). CDR1 SGHTA and CDR2 FQGNSA come from the germline V gene. CDR3 length: 14 residues. V shed 4 bases and J shed 6 bases, with 16 bases lying between them.

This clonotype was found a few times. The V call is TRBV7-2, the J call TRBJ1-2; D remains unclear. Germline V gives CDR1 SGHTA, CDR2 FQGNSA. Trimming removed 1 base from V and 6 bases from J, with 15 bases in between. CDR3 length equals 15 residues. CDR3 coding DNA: TGTGCCAGCAGCTTAGAGGCAGGCCGCCACCATGGCTACACCTTC. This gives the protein CASSLEAGRHHGYTF.

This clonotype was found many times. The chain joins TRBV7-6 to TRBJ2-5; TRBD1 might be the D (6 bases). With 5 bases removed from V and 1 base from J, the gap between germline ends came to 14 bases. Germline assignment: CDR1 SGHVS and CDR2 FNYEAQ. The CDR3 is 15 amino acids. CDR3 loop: CASSPFTGSQETQYF. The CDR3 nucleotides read TGTGCCAGCAGCCCGTTCACAGGGAGCCAAGAGACCCAGTACTTC. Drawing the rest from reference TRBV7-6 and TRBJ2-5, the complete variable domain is GAGVSQSPRYKVTKRGQDVALRCDPISGHVSLYWYRQALGQGPEFLTYFNYEAQQDKSGLPNDRFSAERPEGSISTLTIQRTEQRDSAMYRCASSPFTGSQETQYFGPGTRLLVL.

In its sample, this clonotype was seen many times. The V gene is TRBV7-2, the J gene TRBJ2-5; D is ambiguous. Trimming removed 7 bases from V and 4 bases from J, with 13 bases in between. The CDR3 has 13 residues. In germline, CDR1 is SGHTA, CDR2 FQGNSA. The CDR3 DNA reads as TGTGCCAGCACCCCCGTGTTTCCAGAGACCCAGTACTTC. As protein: CASTPVFPETQYF.

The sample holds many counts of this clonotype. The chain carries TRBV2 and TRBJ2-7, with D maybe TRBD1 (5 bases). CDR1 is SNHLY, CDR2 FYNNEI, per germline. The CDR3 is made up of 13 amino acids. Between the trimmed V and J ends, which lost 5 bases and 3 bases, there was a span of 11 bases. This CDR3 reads CASSKDSFYEQYF. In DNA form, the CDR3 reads TGTGCCAGCAGTAAAGACAGTTTCTACGAGCAGTACTTC.

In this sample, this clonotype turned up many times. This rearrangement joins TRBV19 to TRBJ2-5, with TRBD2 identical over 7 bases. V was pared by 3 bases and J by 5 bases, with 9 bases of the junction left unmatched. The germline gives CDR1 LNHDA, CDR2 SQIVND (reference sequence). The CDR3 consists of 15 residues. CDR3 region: CASSILVAGGETQYF. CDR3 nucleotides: TGTGCCAGTAGTATCCTCGTAGCGGGCGGGGAGACCCAGTACTTC.

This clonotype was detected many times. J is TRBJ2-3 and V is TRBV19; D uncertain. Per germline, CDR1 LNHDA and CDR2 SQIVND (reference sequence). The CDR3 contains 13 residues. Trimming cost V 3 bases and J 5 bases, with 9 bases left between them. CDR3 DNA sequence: TGTGCCAGTAGTATCGGTCAGGTAGATACGCAGTATTTT. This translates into CASSIGQVDTQYF.

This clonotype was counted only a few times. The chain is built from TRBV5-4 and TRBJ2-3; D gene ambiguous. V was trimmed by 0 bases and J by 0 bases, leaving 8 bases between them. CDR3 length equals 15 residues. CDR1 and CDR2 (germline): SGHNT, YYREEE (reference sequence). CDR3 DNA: TGTGCCAGCAGCTTGGCTTCCCCGAGCACAGATACGCAGTATTTT. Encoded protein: CASSLASPSTDTQYF.

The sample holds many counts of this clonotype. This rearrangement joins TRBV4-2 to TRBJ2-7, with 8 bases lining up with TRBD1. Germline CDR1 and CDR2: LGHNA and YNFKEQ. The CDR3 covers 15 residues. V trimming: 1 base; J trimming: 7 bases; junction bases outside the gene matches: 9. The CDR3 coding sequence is TGTGCCAGCAGCCAAGCCGGGACAGGATCGATTGAGCAGTACTTC. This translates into CASSQAGTGSIEQYF.

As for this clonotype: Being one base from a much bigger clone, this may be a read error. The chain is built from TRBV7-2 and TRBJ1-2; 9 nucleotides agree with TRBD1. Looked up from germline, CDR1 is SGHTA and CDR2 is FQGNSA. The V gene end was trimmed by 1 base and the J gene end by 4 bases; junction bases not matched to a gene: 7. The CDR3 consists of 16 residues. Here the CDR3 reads CASSLEGQGSIYGYTF. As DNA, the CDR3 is TGTGCCAGCAGCTTAGAGGGACAGGGTTCGATCTATGGCTACACCTTC.

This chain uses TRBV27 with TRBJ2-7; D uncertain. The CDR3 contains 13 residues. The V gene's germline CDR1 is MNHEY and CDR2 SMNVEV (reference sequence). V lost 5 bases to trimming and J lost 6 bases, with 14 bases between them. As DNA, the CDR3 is TGTGCCAGCAGTCCTGCGTCTCTCCTCGAGCAGTACTTC. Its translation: CASSPASLLEQYF.

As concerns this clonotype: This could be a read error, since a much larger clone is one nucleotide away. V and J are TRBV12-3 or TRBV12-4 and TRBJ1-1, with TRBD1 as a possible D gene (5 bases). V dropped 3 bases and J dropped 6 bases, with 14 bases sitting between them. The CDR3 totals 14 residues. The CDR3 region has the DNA TGTGCCAGCAGTTTCGGGACGGGCGACGCTGAAGCTTTCTTT. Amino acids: CASSFGTGDAEAFF.

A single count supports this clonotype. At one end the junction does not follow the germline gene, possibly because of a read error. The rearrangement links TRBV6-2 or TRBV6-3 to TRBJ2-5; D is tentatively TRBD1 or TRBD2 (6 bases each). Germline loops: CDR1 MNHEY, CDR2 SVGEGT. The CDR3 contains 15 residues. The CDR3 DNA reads TGTACCAGCAGTTACACAGGGCGGGGACAAGAGACCCAGTACTTC. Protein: CTSSYTGRGQETQYF.

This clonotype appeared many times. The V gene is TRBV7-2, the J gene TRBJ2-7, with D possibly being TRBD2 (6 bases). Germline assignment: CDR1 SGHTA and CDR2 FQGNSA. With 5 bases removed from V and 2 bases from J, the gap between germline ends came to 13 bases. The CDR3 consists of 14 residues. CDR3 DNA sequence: TGTGCCAGCAGCCTCGGGACTCTCACCTACGAGCAGTACTTC. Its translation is CASSLGTLTYEQYF.

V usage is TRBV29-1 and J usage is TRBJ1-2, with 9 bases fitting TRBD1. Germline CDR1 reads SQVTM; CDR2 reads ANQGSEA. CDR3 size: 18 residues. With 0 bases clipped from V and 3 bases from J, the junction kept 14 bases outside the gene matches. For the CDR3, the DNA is TGCAGCGTTGAAGATCCGAGTCGCTTACAGGGGGCGGACTATGGCTACACCTTC. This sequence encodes CSVEDPSRLQGADYGYTF.

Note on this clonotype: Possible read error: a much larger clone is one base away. Written as DNA, the CDR3 is TGTGCCAGCAGACCCCGGGAGGGCTACGAGCAGTACTTC. This sequence encodes CASRPREGYEQYF. The gene calls are TRBV3-1 and TRBJ2-7; 8 bases match TRBD2. The junction had 4 bases not matched to a gene; V was cut back by 6 bases and J by 3 bases. The CDR3 has 13 amino acids. Germline lookup yields CDR1 LGHDT and CDR2 YNNKEL (reference sequence).

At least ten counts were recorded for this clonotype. The CDR3 DNA follows: TGTGCCAGCAGATCACTCCACACAGGGGTTCATGAGCAGTTCTTC. Protein: CASRSLHTGVHEQFF. The V and J genes are TRBV27 and TRBJ2-1, with 7 bases matching TRBD1. The V gene's germline CDR1 is MNHEY and CDR2 SMNVEV (reference sequence). The V and J ends lost 6 bases and 8 bases, in that order; junction bases with no gene match: 13. The CDR3 runs to 15 residues.

The CDR3 nucleotides read TGTGCCAGCAGTGATGGAGGCCGAAACACCATATATTTT. Translation gives CASSDGGRNTIYF. The V and J genes are TRBV2 and TRBJ1-3; no clear D. The length of the CDR3 is 13 residues. Germline V gene lookup returns CDR1 SNHLY and CDR2 FYNNEI. The ends were cut back, 3 bases at V and 5 bases at J, with 8 bases in the middle.

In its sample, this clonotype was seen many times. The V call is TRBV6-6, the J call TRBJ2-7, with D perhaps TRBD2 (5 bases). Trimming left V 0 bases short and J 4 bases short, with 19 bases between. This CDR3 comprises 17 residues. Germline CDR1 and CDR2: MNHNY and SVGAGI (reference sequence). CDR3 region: CASSYSKKGVEFYEQYF. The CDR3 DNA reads TGTGCCAGCAGTTACTCGAAAAAGGGAGTAGAGTTTTACGAGCAGTACTTC.

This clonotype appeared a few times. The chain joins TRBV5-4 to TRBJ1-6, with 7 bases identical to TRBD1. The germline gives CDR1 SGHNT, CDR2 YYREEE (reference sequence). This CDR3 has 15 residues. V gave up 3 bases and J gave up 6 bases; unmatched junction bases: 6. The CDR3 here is CASSSTGASNSPLHF. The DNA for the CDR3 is TGTGCCAGCAGCTCAACAGGGGCGTCTAATTCACCCCTCCACTTT.

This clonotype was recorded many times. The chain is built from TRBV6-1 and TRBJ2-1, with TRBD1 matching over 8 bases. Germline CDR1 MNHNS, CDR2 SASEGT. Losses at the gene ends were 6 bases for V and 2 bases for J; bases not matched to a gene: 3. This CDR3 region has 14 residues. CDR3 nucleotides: TGTGCCAGCAGAGGACAGGGCCCCTACAATGAGCAGTTCTTC. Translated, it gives CASRGQGPYNEQFF.

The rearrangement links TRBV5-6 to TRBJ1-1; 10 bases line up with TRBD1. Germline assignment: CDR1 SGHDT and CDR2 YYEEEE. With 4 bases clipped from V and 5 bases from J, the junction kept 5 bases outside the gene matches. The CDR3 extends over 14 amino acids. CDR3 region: CASSPGQGVTEAFF. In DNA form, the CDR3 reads TGTGCCAGCAGCCCAGGACAGGGGGTTACTGAAGCTTTCTTT.

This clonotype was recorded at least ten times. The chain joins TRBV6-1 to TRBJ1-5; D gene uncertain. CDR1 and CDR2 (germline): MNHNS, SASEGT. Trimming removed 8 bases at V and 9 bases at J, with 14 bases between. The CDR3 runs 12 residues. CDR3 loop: CASGVTDWPQHF. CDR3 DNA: TGTGCCAGCGGTGTAACGGACTGGCCCCAGCATTTT.

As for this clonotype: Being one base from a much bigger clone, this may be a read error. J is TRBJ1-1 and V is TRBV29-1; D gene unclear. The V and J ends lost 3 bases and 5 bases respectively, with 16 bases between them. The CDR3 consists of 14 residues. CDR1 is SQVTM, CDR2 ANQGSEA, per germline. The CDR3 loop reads CSVDKGKVGTEAFF. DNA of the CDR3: TGCAGCGTTGACAAAGGGAAGGTCGGTACTGAAGCTTTCTTT. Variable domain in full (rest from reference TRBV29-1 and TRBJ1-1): SAVISQKPSRDICQRGTSLTIQCQVDSQVTMMFWYRQQPGQSLTLIATANQGSEATYESGFVIDKFPISRPNLTFSTLTVSNMSPEDSSIYLCSVDKGKVGTEAFFGQGTRLTVV.

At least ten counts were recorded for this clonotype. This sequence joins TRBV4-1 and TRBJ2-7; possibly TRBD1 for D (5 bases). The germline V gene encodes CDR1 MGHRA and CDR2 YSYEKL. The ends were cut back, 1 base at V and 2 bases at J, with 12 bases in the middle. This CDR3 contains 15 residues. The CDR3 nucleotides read TGCGCCAGCAGCCAAGGTGCCCAGGGTGCCTACGAGCAGTACTTC. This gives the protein CASSQGAQGAYEQYF.